This TCR beta chain was identified during a study of liver allograft versus peripheral blood T cells. Study background: Hepatic allograft T cell receptor repertoires were evaluated relative to those present in recipients' peripheral blood.

Trimming took off 6 bases at V and 6 bases at J, with 15 bases between the two ends. The germline V gene has CDR1 SQVTM and CDR2 ANQGSEA. This CDR3 has 13 residues. TCRdb independently ran MiXCR on the reads; one entry per CDR3 protein. The sample yields roughly 8,500 distinct CDR3 sequences, roughly 27% seen once. This clonotype counts as medium-sized (0.01 to 0.1%). This clonotype originated in a human patient who had a liver transplant. A share of the T cells may be of graft donor origin. V usage is TRBV29-1 and J usage is TRBJ1-5; D perhaps matches TRBD1 (5 bases). For the CDR3, the DNA is TGCAGCGTACTCCGGGACGAAAGTCAGCCCCAGCATTTT. Protein product: CSVLRDESQPQHF.